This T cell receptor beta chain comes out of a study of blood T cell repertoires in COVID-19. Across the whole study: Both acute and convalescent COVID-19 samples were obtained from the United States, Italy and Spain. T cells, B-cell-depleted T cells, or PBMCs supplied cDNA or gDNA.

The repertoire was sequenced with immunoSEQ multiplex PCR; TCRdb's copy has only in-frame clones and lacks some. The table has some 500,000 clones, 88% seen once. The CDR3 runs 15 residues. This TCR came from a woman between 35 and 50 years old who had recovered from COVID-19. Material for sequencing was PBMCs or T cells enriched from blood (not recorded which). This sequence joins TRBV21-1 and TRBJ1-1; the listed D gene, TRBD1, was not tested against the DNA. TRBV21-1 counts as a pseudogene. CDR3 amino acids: CASSHRDKTNTEAFF. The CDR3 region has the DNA TGTGCCAGCAGCCACCGGGACAAGACGAACACTGAAGCTTTCTTT.